A single sample gave rise to the 11 T cell receptor beta chains below, sequenced in a study of T cell responses to AZD1222 COVID-19 vaccine (dated by TCRdb to the early 2020s). In the paper's terms, the time point label means: about 28 days (+/-7) after the second vaccine dose. The method behind the library was the immunoSEQ multiplex PCR assay. Not all clones reach the TCRdb copy of this immuneACCESS table, which keeps in-frame sequences only. Checked studies attribute under half of the gap to unresolved V genes and leave the rest unexplained. This sample comprises around 99,000 clones, roughly 86% of them detected only once. Clones ranked in the top ten supply roughly 4.4% of the sample. Sequencing used peripheral blood, obtained 28 days after the second AZD1222 dose. The receptors originated from an adult who received the AZD1222 COVID-19 vaccine.

The chain couples TRBV27 to TRBJ2-7, with 10 positions matching TRBD2. V shed 7 bases and J 7 bases; nucleotides not matched to a gene: 1. CDR1 and CDR2 from the germline V gene are MNHEY and SMNVEV (reference sequence). This CDR3 is built from 11 residues. The CDR3 coding sequence is TGTGCCAGCACAGCGGGGGGGGAGCAGTACTTC. Its protein is CASTAGGEQYF.

This rearrangement joins TRBV18 to TRBJ1-5, with a tentative D call TRBD1 (5 bases). The V gene's germline CDR1 is KGHSH and CDR2 LQKENI. There are 15 residues in the CDR3. V dropped 2 bases and J dropped 2 bases, with 10 bases sitting between them. The CDR3 is CASSPAGLGNQPQHF. In DNA, the CDR3 is TGTGCCAGCTCACCAGCAGGGCTGGGCAATCAGCCCCAGCATTTT.

J is TRBJ2-7 and V is TRBV29-1, with D possibly matching TRBD1 (6 bases). V was cut by 3 bases and J by 3 bases, with 9 bases left in between. Germline CDR1 reads SQVTM; CDR2 reads ANQGSEA. The CDR3 is 12 residues long. CDR3 protein: CSVDQGSYEQYF. Written as DNA, the CDR3 is TGCAGCGTTGATCAGGGGAGCTACGAGCAGTACTTC.

This sequence joins TRBV4-1 and TRBJ2-7, with TRBD1 identical over 9 bases. This CDR3 is 16 amino acids long. Unmatched junction bases numbered 9, after V lost 1 base and J lost 5 bases. Germline CDR1 is MGHRA and CDR2 is YSYEKL. The CDR3, as DNA: TGCGCCAGCAGCCAAGTGGGGGGCGGGACAGGGCACGAGCAGTACTTC. It codes for CASSQVGGGTGHEQYF.

The chain couples TRBV27 to TRBJ2-5, with D perhaps matching TRBD1 (5 bases). Germline V gene lookup returns CDR1 MNHEY and CDR2 SMNVEV (reference sequence). Deletions cut 3 bases from V and 2 bases from J, with 7 bases between. This CDR3 is 13 amino acids long. In nucleotides, the CDR3 is TGTGCCAGCAGTTTGACAGTGCAAGAGACCCAGTACTTC. This gives the protein CASSLTVQETQYF.

The chain joins TRBV18 to TRBJ1-1; 7 nucleotides line up with TRBD1. Germline V gene sequence: CDR1 KGHSH, CDR2 LQKENI. The CDR3 totals 14 residues. The ends lost 4 bases at V and 3 bases at J; junction bases unmatched: 5. The CDR3 nucleotides read TGTGCCAGCTCACGAAACAGGGGTGACACTGAAGCTTTCTTT. Translation gives CASSRNRGDTEAFF. Full variable domain (rest looked up from reference TRBV18 and TRBJ1-1): NAGVMQNPRHLVRRRGQEARLRCSPMKGHSHVYWYRQLPEEGLKFMVYLQKENIIDESGMPKERFSAEFPKEGPSILRIQQVVRGDSAAYFCASSRNRGDTEAFFGQGTRLTVV.

The genes are TRBV27 and TRBJ1-1, with D possibly matching TRBD1 (6 bases). Germline CDR1 and CDR2: MNHEY and SMNVEV (reference sequence). The V end lost 5 bases, the J end lost 1 base, and 14 bases lay between the germline ends. The length of the CDR3 is 15 residues. The CDR3 is CASSRGPVPNTEAFF. CDR3 sequence (DNA): TGTGCCAGCAGTCGGGGGCCAGTCCCGAACACTGAAGCTTTCTTT.

This rearrangement joins TRBV4-3 to TRBJ1-6; no clear D gene. The germline V and J ends were trimmed by 0 bases and 14 bases, with 14 bases remaining between them. Germline V gene data show CDR1 as LGHNA and CDR2 as YSLEER. The CDR3 runs 14 residues. This CDR3 reads CASSQDVTDEALHF. CDR3 in DNA: TGCGCCAGCAGCCAAGACGTAACCGACGAGGCCCTCCACTTT.

V and J are TRBV19 and TRBJ1-4; no clear D. V lost 6 bases and J lost 11, with 19 bases in between. Germline values: CDR1 LNHDA, CDR2 SQIVND (reference sequence). The CDR3 loop spans 14 amino acids. The CDR3 loop is CASSKNALPWKLFF. DNA for the CDR3: TGTGCCAGTAGCAAAAATGCCCTCCCATGGAAACTGTTTTTT. The full variable domain, with the rest looked up from reference TRBV19 and TRBJ1-4, is DGGITQSPKYLFRKEGQNVTLSCEQNLNHDAMYWYRQDPGQGLRLIYYSQIVNDFQKGDIAEGYSVSREKKESFPLTVTSAQKNPTAFYLCASSKNALPWKLFFGSGTQLSVL.

The V gene is TRBV19, the J gene TRBJ2-7; 8 positions match TRBD1. CDR3 length: 13 amino acids. The V gene's germline CDR1 is LNHDA and CDR2 SQIVND (reference sequence). V lost 1 base and J lost 5; bases outside the gene matches: 1. As DNA, the CDR3 is TGTGCCAGTAGTATAGGGACAGGGAACGAGCAGTACTTC. Translating it yields CASSIGTGNEQYF.

This clone is a singleton in its sample. This chain uses TRBV3-1 (or the pseudogene TRBV3-2) with TRBJ2-5, with 8 bases lining up with TRBD2. The CDR3 is 13 residues long. Germline lookup yields CDR1 LGHDT and CDR2 YNNKEL (reference sequence). V was pared by 8 bases and J by 5 bases, with 7 bases of the junction left unmatched. CDR3 sequence: CASSLRGGETQYF. The CDR3 DNA sequence: TGTGCCAGCTCGCTACGGGGGGGCGAGACCCAGTACTTC.